This TCR beta chain was found in a study of cytomegalovirus exposure and HLA in healthy donors. General study findings and limits: Under in vitro conditions, a few CMV-associated chains were confirmed as specific for CMV antigens. The authors listed 150 or so TCR beta chains as cytomegalovirus-associated.

The donors gave bone marrow, and they were healthy. The PCR used 60 Vbeta and 13 Jbeta primers. As handled by the study authors: In a later analysis, roughly 10 million of approximately 86 million unique beta chains occurred in at least two donors. Produced via immunoSEQ multiplex PCR; TCRdb's table is partial and in-frame only. The D gene and trimming were derived from the DNA, and the V and J assignments and clone size from that table. The sample consists of about 160,000 clones, approximately 78% of them appearing once. The CDR3 is 11 residues long. The germline V and J ends were trimmed by 4 bases and 6 bases, with 4 bases remaining between them. CDR1 and CDR2 from the germline V gene are SNHLY and FYNNEI. This clone was detected only once. Its cognate antigen is unknown.

The chain employs TRBV2 and TRBJ2-4; D remains ambiguous. Material: PBMCs. The origin of this receptor is a girl aged 2 to 10 in good health and CMV-seropositive. CDR3 sequence (DNA): TGTGCCAGCAGTGTTATAAACATTCAGTACTTC. Its protein product is CASSVINIQYF.